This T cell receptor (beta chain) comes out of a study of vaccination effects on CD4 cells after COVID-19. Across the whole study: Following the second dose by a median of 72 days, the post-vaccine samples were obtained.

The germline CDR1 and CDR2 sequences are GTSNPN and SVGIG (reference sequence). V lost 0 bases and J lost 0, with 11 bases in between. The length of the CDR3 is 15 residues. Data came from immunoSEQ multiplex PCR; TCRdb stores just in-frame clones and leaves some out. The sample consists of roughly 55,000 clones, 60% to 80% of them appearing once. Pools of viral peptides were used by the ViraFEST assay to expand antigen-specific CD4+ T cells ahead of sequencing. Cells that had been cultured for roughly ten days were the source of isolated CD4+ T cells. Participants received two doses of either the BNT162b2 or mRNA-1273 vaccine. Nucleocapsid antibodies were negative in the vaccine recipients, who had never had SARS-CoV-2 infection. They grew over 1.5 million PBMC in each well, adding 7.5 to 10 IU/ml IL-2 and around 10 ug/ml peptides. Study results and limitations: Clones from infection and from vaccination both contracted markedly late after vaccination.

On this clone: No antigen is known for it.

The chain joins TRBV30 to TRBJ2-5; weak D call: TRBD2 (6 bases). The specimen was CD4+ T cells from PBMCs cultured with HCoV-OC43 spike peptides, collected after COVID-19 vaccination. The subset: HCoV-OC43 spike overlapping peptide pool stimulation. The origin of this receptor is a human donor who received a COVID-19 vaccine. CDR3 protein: CAWSVGSGNQETQYF. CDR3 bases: TGTGCCTGGAGTGTAGGTAGCGGTAACCAAGAGACCCAGTACTTC.